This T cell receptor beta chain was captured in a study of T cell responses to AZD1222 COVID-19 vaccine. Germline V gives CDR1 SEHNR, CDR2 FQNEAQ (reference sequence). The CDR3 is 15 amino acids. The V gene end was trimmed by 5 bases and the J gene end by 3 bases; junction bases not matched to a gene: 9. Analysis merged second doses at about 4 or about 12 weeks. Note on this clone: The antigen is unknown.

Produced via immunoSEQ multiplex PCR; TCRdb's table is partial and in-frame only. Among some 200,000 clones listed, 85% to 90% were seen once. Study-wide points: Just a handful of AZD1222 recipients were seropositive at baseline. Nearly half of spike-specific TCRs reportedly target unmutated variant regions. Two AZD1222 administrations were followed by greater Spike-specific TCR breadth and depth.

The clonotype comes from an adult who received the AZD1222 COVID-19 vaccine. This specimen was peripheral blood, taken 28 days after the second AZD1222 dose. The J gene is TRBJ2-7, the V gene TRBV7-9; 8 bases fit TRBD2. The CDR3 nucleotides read TGTGCCAGCAGCCCTGGGGGCGGGAGGAACTACGAGCAGTACTTC. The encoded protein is CASSPGGGRNYEQYF.